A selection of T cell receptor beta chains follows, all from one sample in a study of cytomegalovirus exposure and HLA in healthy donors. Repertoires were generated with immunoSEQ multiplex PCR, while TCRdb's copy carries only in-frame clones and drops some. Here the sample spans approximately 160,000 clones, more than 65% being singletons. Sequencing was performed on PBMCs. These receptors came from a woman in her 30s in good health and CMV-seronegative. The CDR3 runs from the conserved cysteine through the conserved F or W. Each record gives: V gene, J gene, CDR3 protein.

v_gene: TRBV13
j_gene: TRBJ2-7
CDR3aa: CASSYQGGAYEQYF

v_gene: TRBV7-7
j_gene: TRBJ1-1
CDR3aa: CASSLSRATEAFF

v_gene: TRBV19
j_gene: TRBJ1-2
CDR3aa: CASSFGRGRSYGYTF

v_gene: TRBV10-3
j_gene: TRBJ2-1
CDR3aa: CAIRPLTSGTPSYNEQFF

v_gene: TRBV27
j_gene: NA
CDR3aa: CASGVRTGGLDEQYF

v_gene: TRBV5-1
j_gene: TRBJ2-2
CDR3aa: CASSQLLPTATGELFF

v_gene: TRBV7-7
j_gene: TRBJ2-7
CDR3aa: CASSHGDRDEQYF

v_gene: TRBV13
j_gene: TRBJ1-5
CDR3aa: CASSLAGRNQPQHF

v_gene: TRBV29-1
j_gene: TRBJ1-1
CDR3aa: CSVYPRVSDTEAFF

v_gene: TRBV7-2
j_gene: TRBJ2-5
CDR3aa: CASSLAYREGGVRETQYF

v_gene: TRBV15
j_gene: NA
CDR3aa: CATSRDQARSYEQYF

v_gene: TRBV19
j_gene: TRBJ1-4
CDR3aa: CASFGDRVGKLFF

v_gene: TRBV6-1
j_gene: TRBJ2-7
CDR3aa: CASRKDSTSYEQYF

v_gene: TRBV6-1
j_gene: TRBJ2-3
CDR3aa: CASSEGWAQAITDTQYF

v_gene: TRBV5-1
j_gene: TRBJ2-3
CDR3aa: CASRPDRPTGHTQYF

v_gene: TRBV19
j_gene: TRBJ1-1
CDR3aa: CASALRVFNTEAFF

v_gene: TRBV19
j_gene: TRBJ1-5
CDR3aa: CASAGTDYSNQPQHF

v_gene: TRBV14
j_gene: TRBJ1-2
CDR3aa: CASSPRRQGNYGYTF

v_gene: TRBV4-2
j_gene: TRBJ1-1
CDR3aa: CASSQGTGDNTEAFF

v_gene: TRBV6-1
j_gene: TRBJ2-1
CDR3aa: CAGRRADEQFF

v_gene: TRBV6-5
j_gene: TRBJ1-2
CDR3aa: CASSYSPGRVGGYTF

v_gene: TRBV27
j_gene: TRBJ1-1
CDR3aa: CASSLYRNTEAFF

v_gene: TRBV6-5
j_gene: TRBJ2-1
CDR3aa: CASYQQGSYNEQFF

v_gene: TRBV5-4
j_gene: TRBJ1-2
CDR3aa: CASSFEGQGYGYTF

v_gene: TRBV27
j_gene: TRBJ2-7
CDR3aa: CASSPRRDRGYEQYF

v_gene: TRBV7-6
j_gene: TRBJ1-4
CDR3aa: CASQNNEKLFF

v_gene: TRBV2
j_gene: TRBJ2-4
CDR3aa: CASSPDREGIQYF

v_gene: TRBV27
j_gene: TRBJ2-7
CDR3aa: CASSLQPADRVIGEQYF

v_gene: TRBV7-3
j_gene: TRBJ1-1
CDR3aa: CASSANQVNTEAFF

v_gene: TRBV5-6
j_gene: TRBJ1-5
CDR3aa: CASSGPGSNQPQHF

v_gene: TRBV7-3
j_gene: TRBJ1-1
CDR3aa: CASSSLAGTEAFF

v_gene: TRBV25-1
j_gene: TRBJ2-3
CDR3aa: CASSELAGQDTQYF

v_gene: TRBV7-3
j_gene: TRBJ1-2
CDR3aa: CASSLGQDYGYTF

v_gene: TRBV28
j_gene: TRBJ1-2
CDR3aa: CASSFGQTIYGYTF

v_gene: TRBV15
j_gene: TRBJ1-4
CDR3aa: CATSRDGQVGEKLFF

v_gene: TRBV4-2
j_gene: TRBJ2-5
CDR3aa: CASSQVAGRVQETQYF

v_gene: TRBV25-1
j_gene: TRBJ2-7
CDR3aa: CASRRTGPTYEQYF

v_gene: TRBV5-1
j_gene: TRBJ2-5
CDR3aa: CASSGEGHGGETQYF

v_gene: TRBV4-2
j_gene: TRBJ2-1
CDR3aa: CASSQYWDRGTYNEQFF

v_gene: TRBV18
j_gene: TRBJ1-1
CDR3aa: CASSFAENTEAFF

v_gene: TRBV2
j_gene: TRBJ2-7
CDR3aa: CASRRDRSSYEQYF

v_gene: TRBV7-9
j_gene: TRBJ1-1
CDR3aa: CASSLGAGGDTEAFF

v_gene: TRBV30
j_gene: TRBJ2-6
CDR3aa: CAWRATGAGANVLTF

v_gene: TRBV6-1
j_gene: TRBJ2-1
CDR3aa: CASSEMGEAFDEQFF

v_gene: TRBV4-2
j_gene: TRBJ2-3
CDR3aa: CASSPQWGGLAGLRSTDTQYF

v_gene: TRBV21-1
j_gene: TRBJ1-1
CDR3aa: CASSNVGDRNLNTEAFF

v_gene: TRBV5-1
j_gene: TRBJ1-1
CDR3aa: CASSPADSYTEAFF

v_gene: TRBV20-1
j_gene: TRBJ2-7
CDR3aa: CSARRTIEQYF

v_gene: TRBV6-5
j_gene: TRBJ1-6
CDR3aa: CASRHRAGAGSPLHF

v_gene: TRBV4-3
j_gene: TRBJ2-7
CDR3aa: CASSQDGTGFSYEQYF

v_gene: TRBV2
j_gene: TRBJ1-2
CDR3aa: CASSDGQFYGYTF